A single sample is the source of the 13 T cell receptor beta chains below, sequenced in a study of cytomegalovirus exposure and HLA in healthy donors. Primers for the PCR totalled 60 Vbeta and 13 Jbeta. Data came from immunoSEQ multiplex PCR; TCRdb stores just in-frame clones and leaves some out. This table has tens of thousands of clones, over 55% appearing once. Sequencing used PBMCs. The receptors were sampled from a woman between 45 and 65 years old in good health and CMV-seropositive.

The rearrangement links TRBV19 to TRBJ2-3; TRBD2 agrees at 8 bases. The CDR3 runs to 14 residues. V was pared by 6 bases and J by 5 bases, with 7 bases of the junction left unmatched. The germline V gene encodes CDR1 LNHDA and CDR2 SQIVND (reference sequence). The CDR3 DNA reads as TGTGCCAGTAGAGCGGCGGGGGGTAAAGATACGCAGTATTTT. Translating gives CASRAAGGKDTQYF.

The CDR3 sequence: CASSPRTGTNTGELFF. The CDR3 bases are TGCGCCAGCAGCCCCCGGACGGGAACGAACACCGGGGAGCTGTTTTTT. The chain is built from TRBV5-1 and TRBJ2-2; D is perhaps TRBD2 (5 bases). Germline values: CDR1 SGHRS, CDR2 YFSETQ. V was cut by 4 bases and J by 0 bases, with 13 bases left in between. The CDR3 consists of 16 residues.

The rearrangement uses TRBV9 and TRBJ2-7, with TRBD2 identical over 10 bases. The germline V gene has CDR1 SGDLS and CDR2 YYNGEE. This CDR3 comprises 15 residues. The J segment lost 4 bases and the V segment lost 0 bases, leaving 4 bases of the junction unmatched. CDR3 amino acids: CASSVESGGAYEQYF. CDR3 sequence (DNA): TGTGCCAGCAGCGTAGAAAGCGGGGGGGCGTACGAGCAGTACTTC.

The V call is TRBV15, the J call TRBJ2-7; the match to TRBD2 covers 8 bases. The CDR3 is 15 amino acids. Trimming took 5 bases from V and 2 from J; bases not matched to a gene: 8. In germline, CDR1 is LNHNV, CDR2 YYDKDF (reference sequence). CDR3 loop: CATSDGLAGTYEQYF. The CDR3 nucleotides read TGTGCCACCAGCGACGGACTAGCAGGAACCTACGAGCAGTACTTC.

The chain links TRBV7-3 to TRBJ1-1; 9 nucleotides agree with TRBD1. The V gene's germline CDR1 is SGHTA and CDR2 FQGTGA. V shed 1 base, J shed 2 bases, and the junction held 2 bases outside the gene matches. CDR3 length: 15 residues. The chain's CDR3 is CASSLMGQGNTEAFF. CDR3 in DNA: TGTGCCAGCAGCTTAATGGGACAGGGTAACACTGAAGCTTTCTTT.

This chain links TRBV11-2 with TRBJ1-1; 9 bases map to TRBD1. The CDR3 consists of 15 residues. The J segment lost 7 bases and the V segment lost 5 bases, leaving 11 bases of the junction unmatched. The V gene's germline CDR1 is SGHAT and CDR2 FQNNGV. The CDR3 here is CASSPYTTGGGEAFF. The CDR3 DNA sequence: TGTGCCAGCAGCCCTTACACAACAGGGGGCGGTGAAGCTTTCTTT.

The chain recombines TRBV30 with TRBJ2-4, with D hard to call. Between the trimmed V and J ends, which lost 2 bases and 5 bases, there was a span of 7 bases. CDR3 length: 12 residues. CDR1 and CDR2 (germline): GTSNPN, SVGIG (reference sequence). CDR3 sequence (DNA): TGTGCCTGGAGTCCCGGAGAAAACATTCAGTACTTC. This sequence encodes CAWSPGENIQYF.

The CDR3 DNA sequence: TGTGCCAGCAGTTTCAGGGGTAGAGAGACCCAGTACTTC. Translating it yields CASSFRGRETQYF. The chain is built from TRBV13 and TRBJ2-5; possibly TRBD1 for D (6 bases). CDR1 is PRHDT and CDR2 is FYEKMQ in the germline V gene (reference sequence). Deletions cut 6 bases from V and 4 bases from J, with 12 bases between. This CDR3 is 13 amino acids long.

V usage is TRBV30 and J usage is TRBJ2-3; no clear D. Trimming cost V 3 bases and J 1 base, with 14 bases left between them. The CDR3 has 15 amino acids. From germline, CDR1 is GTSNPN and CDR2 SVGIG (reference sequence). CDR3: CAWSRPYEGTDTQYF. CDR3 coding DNA: TGTGCCTGGAGCAGACCCTACGAGGGCACAGATACGCAGTATTTT.

The chain joins TRBV5-1 to TRBJ2-7; D is perhaps TRBD1 (5 bases). Germline CDR1 and CDR2: SGHRS and YFSETQ. The CDR3 covers 15 residues. Trimming removed 1 base from V and 6 bases from J, with 17 bases in between. The CDR3 protein is CASSLRLGVIGEQYF. CDR3 in DNA: TGCGCCAGCAGCTTGCGCCTAGGGGTAATTGGCGAGCAGTACTTC.

The chain joins TRBV7-9 to TRBJ2-1; 9 bases agree with TRBD2. The V gene's germline CDR1 is SEHNR and CDR2 FQNEAQ (reference sequence). V gave up 0 bases and J gave up 7 bases; unmatched junction bases: 4. The CDR3 covers 15 residues. CDR3 in DNA: TGTGCCAGCAGCTTAGCCAGCGGGGGGCGGAATGAGCAGTTCTTC. It is translated as CASSLASGGRNEQFF.

The chain employs TRBV7-9 and TRBJ2-3, with 8 positions matching TRBD2. V dropped 3 bases and J dropped 5; count of bases not matched to a gene: 4. From germline, CDR1 is SEHNR and CDR2 FQNEAQ (reference sequence). CDR3 length: 14 residues. Written as DNA, the CDR3 is TGTGCCAGCAGCTTCGGCGGGGGGCAAGATACGCAGTATTTT. It codes for CASSFGGGQDTQYF.

The gene calls are TRBV16 and TRBJ2-5; 7 bases are a match to TRBD2. V was clipped by 5 bases and J by 0 bases; unmatched bases: 6. This CDR3 is 15 amino acids long. The V gene's germline CDR1 is KGHSY and CDR2 FQNENV. Here the CDR3 DNA reads TGTGCCAGCAGCACAGCGGGGCATGACCAAGAGACCCAGTACTTC. Translated, it gives CASSTAGHDQETQYF.